The clone carrying this T cell receptor (beta chain) was detected only once. The CDR3 spans 14 residues. Per the germline V gene, CDR1 is KGHSH and CDR2 is LQKENI. J was trimmed by 6 bases and V by 5 bases; bases with no gene match: 0. The data were taken from a study of blood T cell repertoires in COVID-19. On the study more broadly: The analysed material was cDNA or gDNA that came from T cells, B-cell-depleted T cells, or PBMCs.

In terms of age and location, participants ranged from about 18 to 95 years and lived in fewer than 30 US areas. Within 2 weeks before study entry, exposed participants met a COVID-19 case. Methods used by the authors: It was from reference gene primer amplification that nucleated cell counts were estimated. Profiling relied on immunoSEQ multiplex PCR, and the TCRdb table lists in-frame clones only, not all of them. V and J calls and clone size are given by that table; D and trimming were obtained from the DNA. The sample comprises 250,000 or so clones, roughly 84% of which are singletons, and approximately 6.6% rests with the top ten.

The sequence was obtained from a woman between 45 and 65 years old who had been exposed to COVID-19. What was sequenced was PBMCs or T cells enriched from blood (not recorded which). The chain links TRBV18 to TRBJ1-6; 11 bases map to TRBD1. CDR3 DNA sequence: TGTGCCAGCTCAGGGACAGGGGGTAATTCACCCCTCCACTTT. This codes for CASSGTGGNSPLHF.